The clone carrying this T cell receptor (beta chain) was counted many times. Trimming removed 0 bases from V and 3 bases from J, with 6 bases in between. The CDR3 length is 13 residues. Germline CDR1 and CDR2: SGHDT and YYEEEE. The sample originates from a study of T cells after yellow fever vaccination. Conversion of TCR transcripts into cDNA relied on 5'RACE template switching, which added a universal primer site and UMIs. MiXCR, applied by TCRdb to the 5' RACE reads, yields one record per CDR3 protein. The sample consists of under 150,000 distinct CDR3 sequences, less than 9.5% of them appearing once.

Sequenced here: CD4+ T cells sorted from PBMCs, sampled 5 days after the yellow fever booster vaccination. This chain links TRBV5-6 with TRBJ2-5; D call uncertain. This receptor was obtained from a man under 40 who received the YFV17D yellow fever vaccine. The CDR3 DNA reads TGTGCCAGCAGCTTGGGGGCAGAAGAGACCCAGTACTTC. Encoded protein: CASSLGAEETQYF.